Described below is a single T cell receptor beta chain sequence and its context. Its cognate antigen is unknown. TCRdb's copy holds only in-frame clones and misses some; the assay was immunoSEQ multiplex PCR. Of 90,000 to 95,000 clones detected, roughly nine tenths appear once; the ten largest clones hold around 8.1%. The sample belongs to a study of T cell responses to AZD1222 COVID-19 vaccine. Notes on the study in general: Donors were mostly white British, more females; clonal diversity possibly underestimated. Reportedly, close to half of spike-specific TCRs are directed against unmutated variant regions. The repertoires were collected only after the peak T cell response.

The receptor was derived from an adult in good health. The specimen comprised peripheral blood, sampled on day 0 of AZD1222 vaccination.

Here the CDR3 DNA reads TGTGCCAGCAGTTTATCCCGACCACTGACTAATCAGCCCCAGCATTTT. Protein sequence: CASSLSRPLTNQPQHF. The chain uses TRBV28 and TRBJ1-5, with D unresolved. V lost 1 base, J lost 4 bases, and 14 bases lay in between. The germline CDR1 and CDR2 sequences are MDHEN and SYDVKM. CDR3 length equals 16 residues.